This T cell receptor beta chain comes out of a study of cytomegalovirus exposure and HLA in healthy donors. Study observations and caveats: Sequencing artifact likely explains a cluster of highly shared sequence variants. Only CMV serostatus was available as immune exposure information. In a later analysis, several top co-occurrence clusters appeared linked to parvovirus B19, influenza, CMV and Epstein-Barr virus. In a later analysis, V- and J-gene trimming of beta chains associated with a DCLRE1C missense variant, replicated independently.

The CDR3 has 15 residues. In the PCR, 60 Vbeta and 13 Jbeta primers were used. TCRdb's table, derived via immunoSEQ multiplex PCR, lists solely in-frame clones and lacks some. The table includes roughly 150,000 clones, roughly 9.8% detected once. About this clone: Its antigen is not known.

The source is a man between 50 and 59 years old in good health and CMV-seronegative. V is TRBV12-2 and J is TRBJ2-4; the table calls TRBD1, which could not be checked here. TRBV12-2 is listed as a pseudogene. The source material was PBMCs. DNA of the CDR3: TGTGCAAGTCGGGGGACAGGGCCTTTTAAAAACATTCAGTACTTC. It encodes CASRGTGPFKNIQYF.